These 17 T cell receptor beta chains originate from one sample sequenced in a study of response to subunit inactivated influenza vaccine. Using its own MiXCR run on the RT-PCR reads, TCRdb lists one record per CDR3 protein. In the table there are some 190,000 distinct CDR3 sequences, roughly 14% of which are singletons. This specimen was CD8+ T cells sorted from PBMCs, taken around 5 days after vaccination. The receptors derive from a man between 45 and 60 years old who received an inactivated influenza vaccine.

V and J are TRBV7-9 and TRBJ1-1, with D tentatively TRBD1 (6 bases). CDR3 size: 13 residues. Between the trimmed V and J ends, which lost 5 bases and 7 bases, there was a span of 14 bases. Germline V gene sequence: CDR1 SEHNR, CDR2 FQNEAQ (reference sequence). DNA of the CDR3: TGTGCCAGCAGCAGAACAGGGTTAGGTGAAGCTTTCTTT. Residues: CASSRTGLGEAFF.

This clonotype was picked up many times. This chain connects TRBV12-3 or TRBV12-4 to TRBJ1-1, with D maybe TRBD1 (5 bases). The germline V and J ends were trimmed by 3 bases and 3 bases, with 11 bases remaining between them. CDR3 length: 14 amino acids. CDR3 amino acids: CASSLGGAYTEAFF. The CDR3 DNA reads TGTGCCAGCAGTTTGGGAGGGGCGTACACTGAAGCTTTCTTT.

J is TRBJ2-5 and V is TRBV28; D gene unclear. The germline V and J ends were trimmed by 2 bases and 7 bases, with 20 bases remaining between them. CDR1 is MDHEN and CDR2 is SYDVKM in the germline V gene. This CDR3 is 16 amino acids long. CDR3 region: CASSLRLASSRRTQYF. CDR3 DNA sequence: TGTGCCAGCAGTTTAAGACTGGCCTCTTCGAGGAGGACCCAGTACTTC.

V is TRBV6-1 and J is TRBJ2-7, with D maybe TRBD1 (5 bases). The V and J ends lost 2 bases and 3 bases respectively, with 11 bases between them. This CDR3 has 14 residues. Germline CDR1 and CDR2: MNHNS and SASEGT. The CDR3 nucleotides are TGTGCCAGCAGTGAACAGGGAACAGACTACGAGCAGTACTTC. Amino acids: CASSEQGTDYEQYF.

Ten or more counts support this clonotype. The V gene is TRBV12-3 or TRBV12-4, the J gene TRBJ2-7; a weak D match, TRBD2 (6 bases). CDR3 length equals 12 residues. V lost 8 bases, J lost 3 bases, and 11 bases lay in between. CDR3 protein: CASVGRDYEQYF. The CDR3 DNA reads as TGTGCCAGCGTGGGGCGGGACTACGAGCAGTACTTC.

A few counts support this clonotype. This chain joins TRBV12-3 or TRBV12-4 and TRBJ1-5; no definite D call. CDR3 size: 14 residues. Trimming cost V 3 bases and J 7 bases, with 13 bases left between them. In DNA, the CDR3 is TGTGCCAGCAGTTTCGCCTTCGGGTACCAGCCCCAGCATTTT. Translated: CASSFAFGYQPQHF.

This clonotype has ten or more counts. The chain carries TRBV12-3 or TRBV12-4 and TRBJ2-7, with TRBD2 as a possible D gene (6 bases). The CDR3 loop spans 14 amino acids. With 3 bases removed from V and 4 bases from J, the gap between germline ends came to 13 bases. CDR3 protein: CASSFPGTFYEQYF. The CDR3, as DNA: TGTGCCAGCAGTTTCCCAGGGACTTTTTACGAGCAGTACTTC.

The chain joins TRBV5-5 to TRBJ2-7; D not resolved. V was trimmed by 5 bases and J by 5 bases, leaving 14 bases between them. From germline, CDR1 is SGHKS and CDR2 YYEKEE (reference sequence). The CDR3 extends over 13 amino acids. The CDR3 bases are TGTGCCAGCAGTCAACAGACCCAGGACGAGCAGTACTTC. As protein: CASSQQTQDEQYF.

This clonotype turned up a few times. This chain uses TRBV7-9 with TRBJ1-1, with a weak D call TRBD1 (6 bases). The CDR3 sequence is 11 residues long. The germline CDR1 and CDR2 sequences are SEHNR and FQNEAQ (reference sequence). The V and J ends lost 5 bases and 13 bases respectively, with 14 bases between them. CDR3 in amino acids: CASSHAGVGFF. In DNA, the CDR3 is TGTGCCAGCAGCCACGCAGGGGTAGGTTTCTTT.

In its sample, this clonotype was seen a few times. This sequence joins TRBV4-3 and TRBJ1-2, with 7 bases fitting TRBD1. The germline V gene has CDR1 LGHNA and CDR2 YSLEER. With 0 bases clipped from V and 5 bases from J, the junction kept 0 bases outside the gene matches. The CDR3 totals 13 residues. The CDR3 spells CASSQETGYGYTF. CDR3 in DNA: TGCGCCAGCAGCCAAGAGACAGGGTATGGCTACACCTTC.

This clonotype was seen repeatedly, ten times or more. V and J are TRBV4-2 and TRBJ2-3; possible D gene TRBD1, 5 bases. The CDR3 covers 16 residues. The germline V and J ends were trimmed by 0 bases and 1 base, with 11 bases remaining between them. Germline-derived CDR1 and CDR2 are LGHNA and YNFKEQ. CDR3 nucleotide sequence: TGTGCCAGCAGCCAAGATGTGGGGCTGGGCACAGATACGCAGTATTTT. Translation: CASSQDVGLGTDTQYF.

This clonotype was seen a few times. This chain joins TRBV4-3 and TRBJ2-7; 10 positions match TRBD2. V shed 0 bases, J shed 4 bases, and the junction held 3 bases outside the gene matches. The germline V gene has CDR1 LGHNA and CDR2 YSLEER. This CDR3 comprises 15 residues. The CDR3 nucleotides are TGCGCCAGCAGCCAAGATAGCGGGAGGCTATACGAGCAGTACTTC. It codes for CASSQDSGRLYEQYF.

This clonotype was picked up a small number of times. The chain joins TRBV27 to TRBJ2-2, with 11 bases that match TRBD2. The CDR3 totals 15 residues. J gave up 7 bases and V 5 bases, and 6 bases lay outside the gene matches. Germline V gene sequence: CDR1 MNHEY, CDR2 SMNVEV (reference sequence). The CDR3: CASSHSGGANGELFF. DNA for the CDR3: TGTGCCAGCAGTCATAGCGGGGGGGCTAACGGGGAGCTGTTTTTT.

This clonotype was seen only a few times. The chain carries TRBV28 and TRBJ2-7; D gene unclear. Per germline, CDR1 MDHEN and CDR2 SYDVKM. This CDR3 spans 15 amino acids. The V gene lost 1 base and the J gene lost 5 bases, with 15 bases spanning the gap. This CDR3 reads CASSLSYTDGDEQYF. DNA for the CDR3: TGTGCCAGCAGTTTATCTTACACGGACGGAGACGAGCAGTACTTC.

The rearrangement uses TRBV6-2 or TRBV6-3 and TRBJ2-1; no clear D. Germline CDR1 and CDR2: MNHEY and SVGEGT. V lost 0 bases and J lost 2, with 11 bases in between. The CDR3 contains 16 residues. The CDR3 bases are TGTGCCAGCAGTTACTCGCGGAACCCCACCTACAATGAGCAGTTCTTC. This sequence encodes CASSYSRNPTYNEQFF.

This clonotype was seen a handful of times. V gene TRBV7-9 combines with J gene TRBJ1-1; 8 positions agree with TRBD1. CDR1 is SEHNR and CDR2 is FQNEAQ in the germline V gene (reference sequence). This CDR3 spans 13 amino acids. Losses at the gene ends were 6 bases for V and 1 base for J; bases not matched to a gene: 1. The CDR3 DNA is TGTGCCAGCAGGACAGGGGCGAACACTGAAGCTTTCTTT. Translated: CASRTGANTEAFF.

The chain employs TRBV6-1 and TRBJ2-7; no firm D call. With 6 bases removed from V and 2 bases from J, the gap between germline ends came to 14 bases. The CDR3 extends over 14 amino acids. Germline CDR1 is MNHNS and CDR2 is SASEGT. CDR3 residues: CASRGWTETYEQYF. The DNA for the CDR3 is TGTGCCAGCAGGGGGTGGACCGAGACCTACGAGCAGTACTTC.